Only a few counts were recorded for the clone carrying this T cell receptor (beta chain). Antigen: not known. Germline V gene sequence: CDR1 LGHDT, CDR2 YNNKEL (reference sequence). The V and J ends lost 1 base and 3 bases, in that order; junction bases with no gene match: 10. The length of the CDR3 is 18 residues. The data are from a study of response to subunit inactivated influenza vaccine. From the RT-PCR reads, TCRdb called clonotypes with MiXCR, one entry per CDR3 protein. The repertoire holds some 600,000 distinct CDR3 sequences, with 14% as singletons. Study-level points and caveats: After each seasonal influenza vaccination, few new T cells are recruited, the authors suggested.

The specimen comprised PBMCs from blood, sampled around two weeks before vaccination. The V and J genes are TRBV3-1 and TRBJ2-2, with 8 bases lining up with TRBD2. The origin of this receptor is a man aged 50 to 59 who received an inactivated influenza vaccine. The CDR3 here is CASSQASLSGIHTGELFF. As DNA, the CDR3 is TGTGCCAGCAGCCAAGCCAGCCTTAGCGGGATTCACACCGGGGAGCTGTTTTTT.